The rows below give T cell receptor beta chains drawn from one sample of a study of human T cells and chemical hapten exposure. Each CDR3 protein gets one entry after TCRdb re-called the RACE reads with MiXCR. The sample holds 75,000 to 100,000 distinct CDR3 sequences, around 11% seen once. The sample here was whole blood, taken in connection with sensitization to the hapten diphenylcyclopropenone (DPC). These receptors originate from a woman aged 55-70 years with alopecia areata. Some clones in this sample may be carry-over from other donors' samples. CDR3s include the opening cysteine and the closing phenylalanine or tryptophan. The D gene is left open where the match is weak. Size tells how often a clone was seen (once, few, many) or the class of an expanded clone, and some rows leave it out.

V gene: TRBV15; J gene: TRBJ1-1; clone size: many; D gene: -; CDR3 protein: CATSRVSDVTEAFF; CDR3 DNA: TGTGCCACCAGCAGAGTCTCTGATGTCACTGAAGCTTTCTTT
V gene: TRBV6-2/TRBV6-3; J gene: TRBJ2-3; clone size: few; D gene: -; CDR3 protein: CASSYSFNRPDTQYF; CDR3 DNA: TGTGCCAGCAGTTACTCGTTTAACCGCCCCGATACGCAGTATTTT
V gene: TRBV5-1; J gene: TRBJ2-3; clone size: many; D gene: TRBD2; CDR3 protein: CASSDGLAGGRTDTQYF; CDR3 DNA: TGCGCCAGCAGCGACGGACTAGCGGGGGGGCGGACAGATACGCAGTATTTT
V gene: TRBV21-1; J gene: TRBJ2-2; clone size: few; D gene: -; CDR3 protein: CASSKDPRTRTNTGELFF; CDR3 DNA: TGTGCCAGCAGCAAAGACCCCAGGACACGGACGAACACCGGGGAGCTGTTTTTT
V gene: TRBV2; J gene: TRBJ1-1; clone size: many; D gene: TRBD1; CDR3 protein: CASIKGGETPEAFF; CDR3 DNA: TGTGCCAGCATTAAAGGGGGCGAGACTCCTGAAGCTTTCTTT
V gene: TRBV18; J gene: TRBJ1-2; clone size: many; D gene: TRBD1; CDR3 protein: CASSPDRGSAYGYTF; CDR3 DNA: TGTGCCAGCTCACCAGACAGGGGTTCGGCCTATGGCTACACCTTC
V gene: TRBV6-2/TRBV6-3; J gene: TRBJ2-3; clone size: -; D gene: -; CDR3 protein: CASRGADTQYF; CDR3 DNA: TGTGCCAGCAGGGGAGCAGATACGCAGTATTTT
V gene: TRBV29-1; J gene: TRBJ2-7; clone size: -; D gene: -; CDR3 protein: CSVNRGYEQYF; CDR3 DNA: TGCAGCGTTAACCGGGGCTACGAGCAGTACTTC
V gene: TRBV3-1; J gene: TRBJ2-2; clone size: many; D gene: -; CDR3 protein: CASQGRTNTGELFF; CDR3 DNA: TGTGCCAGTCAGGGGCGAACGAACACCGGGGAGCTGTTTTTT
V gene: TRBV10-3; J gene: TRBJ2-2; clone size: -; D gene: TRBD1; CDR3 protein: CAISARRPGQGANTGELFF; CDR3 DNA: TGTGCCATCAGCGCTCGCCGCCCCGGACAGGGCGCGAACACCGGGGAGCTGTTTTTT
V gene: TRBV6-2/TRBV6-3; J gene: TRBJ2-7; clone size: many; D gene: -; CDR3 protein: CASSRTGIGYEQYF; CDR3 DNA: TGTGCCAGCAGTCGAACAGGGATCGGCTACGAGCAGTACTTC
V gene: TRBV19; J gene: TRBJ2-1; clone size: few; D gene: TRBD1; CDR3 protein: CASTIGQGANEQFF; CDR3 DNA: TGTGCCAGTACCATAGGACAGGGGGCGAATGAGCAGTTCTTC
V gene: TRBV2; J gene: TRBJ1-1; clone size: few; D gene: -; CDR3 protein: CASKQHTEAFF; CDR3 DNA: TGTGCCAGCAAGCAACACACTGAAGCTTTCTTT
V gene: TRBV15; J gene: TRBJ2-7; clone size: -; D gene: TRBD2; CDR3 protein: CATSRVGTSGEQYF; CDR3 DNA: TGTGCCACCAGCAGAGTGGGGACTAGCGGCGAGCAGTACTTC
V gene: TRBV18; J gene: TRBJ1-1; clone size: many; D gene: -; CDR3 protein: CVSSPYLGRADLNTEAFF; CDR3 DNA: TGTGTCAGCTCACCTTATCTCGGCAGGGCCGACCTGAACACTGAAGCTTTCTTT
V gene: TRBV7-2; J gene: TRBJ2-3; clone size: many; D gene: TRBD2; CDR3 protein: CASSFLSGGRTDTQYF; CDR3 DNA: TGTGCCAGCAGCTTCCTTAGCGGGGGGAGGACAGATACGCAGTATTTT
V gene: TRBV11-2; J gene: TRBJ2-3; clone size: few; D gene: -; CDR3 protein: CASSLMDTQYF; CDR3 DNA: TGTGCCAGCAGCTTAATGGATACGCAGTATTTT
V gene: TRBV2; J gene: TRBJ2-2; clone size: -; D gene: -; CDR3 protein: CASSEALTGYTGELFF; CDR3 DNA: TGTGCCAGCAGTGAAGCGCTTACAGGGTACACCGGGGAGCTGTTTTTT
V gene: TRBV3-1; J gene: TRBJ1-5; clone size: many; D gene: -; CDR3 protein: CASSQGFYNQPQHF; CDR3 DNA: TGTGCCAGCAGTCAGGGTTTCTACAATCAGCCCCAGCATTTT
V gene: TRBV12-3/TRBV12-4; J gene: TRBJ1-6; clone size: few; D gene: -; CDR3 protein: CASTEGLTNSPLHF; CDR3 DNA: TGTGCCAGCACCGAGGGACTGACTAATTCACCCCTCCACTTT
V gene: TRBV20-1; J gene: TRBJ2-5; clone size: few; D gene: -; CDR3 protein: CSASSPFGGQETQYF; CDR3 DNA: TGCAGTGCGTCCTCCCCTTTTGGGGGACAAGAGACCCAGTACTTC
V gene: TRBV29-1; J gene: TRBJ1-2; clone size: many; D gene: -; CDR3 protein: CSVALGVYGYTF; CDR3 DNA: TGCAGCGTTGCGTTGGGGGTATATGGCTACACCTTC
V gene: TRBV3-1; J gene: TRBJ1-2; clone size: many; D gene: -; CDR3 protein: CASSQGSNYGYTF; CDR3 DNA: TGTGCCAGCAGCCAAGGCTCCAACTATGGCTACACCTTC